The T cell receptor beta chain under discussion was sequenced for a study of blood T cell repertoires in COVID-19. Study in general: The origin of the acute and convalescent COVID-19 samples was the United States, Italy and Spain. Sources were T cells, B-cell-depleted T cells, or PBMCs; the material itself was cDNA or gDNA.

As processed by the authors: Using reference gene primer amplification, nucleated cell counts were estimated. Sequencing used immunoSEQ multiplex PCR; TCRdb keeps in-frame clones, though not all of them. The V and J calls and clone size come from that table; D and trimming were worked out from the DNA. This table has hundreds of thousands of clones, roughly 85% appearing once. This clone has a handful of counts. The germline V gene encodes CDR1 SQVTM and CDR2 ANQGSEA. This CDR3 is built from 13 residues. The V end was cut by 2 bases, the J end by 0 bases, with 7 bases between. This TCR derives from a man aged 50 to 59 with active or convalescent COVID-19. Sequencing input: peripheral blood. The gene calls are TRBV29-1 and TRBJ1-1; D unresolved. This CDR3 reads CSVERGMNTEAFF. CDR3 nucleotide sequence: TGCAGCGTTGAAAGAGGGATGAACACTGAAGCTTTCTTT. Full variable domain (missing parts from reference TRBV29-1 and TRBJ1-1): SAVISQKPSRDICQRGTSLTIQCQVDSQVTMMFWYRQQPGQSLTLIATANQGSEATYESGFVIDKFPISRPNLTFSTLTVSNMSPEDSSIYLCSVERGMNTEAFFGQGTRLTVV.